The following is a T cell receptor beta chain sequence with its context. Its matching antigen is unknown. This specimen belongs to a study of T cell repertoires in cytomegalovirus infection. Across the whole study: CMV infection plus the matching HLA type was flagged by public TCR beta signatures. Study-level results: What dominated the ex vivo response were HLA-C-restricted CMV-specific TCR beta clonotypes.

TCRdb reprocessed the reads via MiXCR and lists one record per CDR3 protein. The repertoire holds about 740,000 distinct CDR3 sequences, with roughly 35% as singletons. Trimming took 1 base from V and 0 from J, leaving 13 bases between them. The germline CDR1 and CDR2 sequences are MGHRA and YSYEKL. The CDR3 extends over 18 amino acids. Sequenced: PBMCs. This chain joins TRBV4-1 and TRBJ1-6; D ambiguous. This clonotype was sampled from a human donor in good health (CMV status not recorded). Some clones in this sample may be carry-over from other donors' samples. CDR3 region: CASSQVVSTSSYNSPLHF. The CDR3 DNA reads as TGCGCCAGCAGCCAAGTTGTCTCTACGAGCTCCTATAATTCACCCCTCCACTTT.